This T cell receptor beta chain comes out of a study of T cells in Graves' hyperthyroidism and ophthalmopathy (dated by TCRdb to the late 2010s). A note on the overall study: Peripheral blood samples were taken at the time of initial diagnosis, prior to any treatment. After blood sampling, hyperthyroidism patients were treated with methimazole at a starting dose of 30 mg daily, and ophthalmopathy patients were treated with high-dose intravenous methylprednisolone. For training and testing, the 100 or so patients in the discovery cohort were randomly divided in a 7:3 ratio. To identify distinguishing TCR V-J signatures, a discovery cohort of about a hundred patients was used, comprising under 45 with Graves' ophthalmopathy and some 60 with stable Graves' hyperthyroidism. An independent validation cohort of about 20 hyperthyroidism patients and 15 or so patients who later progressed to ophthalmopathy tested prospective prediction of ophthalmopathy. In addition, the study compared T-cell repertoires in thyroid tissue and in blood from about six Graves' hyperthyroidism patients. The paper describes TCR Vbeta CDR3 sequencing of 140 or so peripheral blood samples, made up of some 42 ophthalmopathy patients, roughly 72 hyperthyroidism patients and around 17 progressor patients.

This clonotype has a handful of counts. The target of this receptor is not known. Qualities for individual bases were not recorded, and no much larger clone is one base off. Ophthalmopathy patients had moderately to severely active disease, with a Clinical Activity Score of 3 or more, a NOSPECS grade of 4 or more, and a disease duration of less than 3 months. The study excluded patients with uncontrolled infections, other autoimmune diseases, pregnancy or lactation. Diagnoses were established on the basis of clinical symptoms, serum thyroxine and TRAb, thyroid ultrasound, and orbital computed tomography. PBMCs were isolated from approximately 10 ml of fresh peripheral blood by Ficoll-Paque density gradient centrifugation. Trizol reagent was used to extract total RNA, and RNA quality was then checked on an Agilent 2100 Bioanalyzer. TCR beta CDR3 regions were amplified from RNA transcripts. For the first round of RT-PCR on the TCR CDR3, the HTBI primer set was used together with the Qiagen OneStep RT-PCR kit. Libraries were constructed in a second round of multiplex PCR, after which size selection and purification were performed. Paired-end sequencing of the libraries was performed with 100 bp reads on an Illumina HiSeq2000. The paper's data handling went like this. SOAPnuke was used to process the raw data, throwing out any read that contained adapters or uncalled bases, had a mean Phred below 15, or lacked an exact constant-primer or identifier match. COPE v1.2.5 was used to merge high-quality paired reads, and clonotypes were defined as unique nucleotide sequences. Clonotypes were aligned to IMGT TRBV, TRBD and TRBJ reference segments using MiTCR v1.1. The analysis was restricted to V-J combinations with a frequency above 0.0001, which together covered 99% to 99.2% of the repertoires. A TCS score was defined as the ratio between F50 (clonal expansion) and ExV (chaos), using BLOSUM62-based TCRdist between CDR3 peptides within each V-J. Welch's t-statistics and random forest reduced fewer than 550 V-J features to some 14, which were used in a naive Bayes classifier (R e1071). The raw public data were reprocessed by TCRdb itself: fastp quality trimming at Q25, MiXCR clonotype calling, in-frame beta chains only. Every distinct CDR3 protein forms one entry, paired with its most common genes and DNA. The V and J calls shown here were made by TCRdb, not taken from the authors' results. The sample has hundreds of thousands of distinct CDR3 sequences on record, 15% to 20% of them singletons. 47% of the sample lies in the top ten.

Overall study results and their limits: Most expanded thyroid clonotypes (frequency above 0.001) were also detected in blood, suggesting blood repertoires may reflect thyroid immune responses. During validation, the model predicted progression to ophthalmopathy a median of about 5.9 months ahead of onset, with around 71% sensitivity and more than 72% specificity. No statistical method was used to fix the sample size in advance, and group allocation was not hidden from the investigators. A model built on a 13 V-J signature distinguished ophthalmopathy from stable hyperthyroidism, reaching roughly 88% sensitivity and around 82% specificity in cross-validation and 80%/75% in testing.

Reading the germline V gene (reference sequence) gives CDR1 LGHDT and CDR2 YNNKEL. V trim: 8 bases; J trim: 3 bases; unmatched bases: 15. The CDR3 starts with the cysteine, ends with the phenylalanine, and has 18 residues. Here the CDR3 DNA is all that survives: 54 bases in frame from base 1. The sample was blood. The clonotype comes from a man aged 35 to 55 with Graves' ophthalmopathy. The rearrangement combines TRBV3-1 with TRBJ2-1; a stretch of 11 junction bases matches TRBD2. The CDR3 region reads CASSPLRASGRSYNEQFF. Read as DNA, the sequence is TGTGCCAGCTCACCACTCAGAGCTAGCGGGAGGAGCTACAATGAGCAGTTCTTC.